This TCR beta chain was identified during a study of identical twins. The study's findings and limits: Zero-insertion analyses could be partly confounded by invariant MAIT and iNKT cells. Within cord blood, abundant beta clonotypes carried fewer insertions, but memory repertoires showed no such trend.

The donors were all healthy and Caucasian. Unique molecular identifiers were present on the cDNA, and a universal primer site came from template switching. Via MiXCR, TCRdb re-called the 5' RACE reads, giving one row per CDR3 protein. This table holds a few hundred thousand distinct CDR3 sequences, about 13% found once. This clonotype was picked up a small number of times. Its cognate antigen is unknown. CDR1 SQVTM and CDR2 ANQGSEA come from the germline V gene. Deletions cut 3 bases from V and 6 bases from J, with 6 bases between. This CDR3 spans 11 amino acids. These data were also filed under a second study, of yellow fever vaccine responses in identical twins.

The chain has TRBV29-1 and TRBJ2-4; D gene ambiguous. The source of this sequence is a woman younger than 30 in good health. Material: memory (CD45RO+) T cells sorted from blood. The CDR3 DNA reads TGCAGCGTTGAGGACCGAAACATTCAGTACTTC. Encoded protein: CSVEDRNIQYF.